This T cell receptor (beta chain) was obtained from a study of Graves' ophthalmopathy and Graves' hyperthyroidism. Study context: Samples of peripheral blood were obtained at initial diagnosis, prior to treatment of any kind.

As the template, RNA transcripts were used to amplify TCR beta CDR3 regions. In the first round, RT-PCR was carried out with HTBI primers, and a multiplex PCR formed the second round. Each CDR3 protein gets one entry after TCRdb re-called the multiplex PCR reads with MiXCR. The sample includes about 400,000 distinct CDR3 sequences, roughly 18% of them seen just once. At least ten counts were recorded for this clonotype. With 3 bases clipped from V and 0 bases from J, the junction kept 14 bases outside the gene matches. CDR1 MNHEY and CDR2 SMNVEV come from the germline V gene (reference sequence). This CDR3 comprises 20 residues.

This sequence joins TRBV27 and TRBJ1-6; 7 nucleotides align to TRBD1. This receptor was obtained from a woman between 18 and 30 years old with Graves' ophthalmopathy. Sequencing input: peripheral blood. CDR3 DNA sequence: TGTGCCAGCAGTTTTATCCTGGGACAGTCGATGCACTCCTATAATTCACCCCTCCACTTT. It encodes CASSFILGQSMHSYNSPLHF.